The clone carrying this TCR beta chain was counted only a few times. The length of the CDR3 is 12 residues. The V end lost 3 bases, the J end lost 4 bases, and 4 bases lay between the germline ends. CDR1 is LNHDA, CDR2 SQIVND, per germline (reference sequence). Each CDR3 protein gets one entry after TCRdb re-called the RT-PCR reads with MiXCR. In the table there are hundreds of thousands of distinct CDR3 sequences, approximately 15% of which are singletons. The receptor was isolated from a female donor in good health, serving as a healthy control. Sequencing used memory CD4+ T cells from blood. This chain joins TRBV19 and TRBJ1-5; D is uncertain. CDR3 DNA sequence: TGTGCCAGTAGTATCGGTAATCAGCCCCAGCATTTT. As protein: CASSIGNQPQHF.